The present T cell receptor beta chain was sequenced within a study of shared clonotypes between healthy human individuals. The CDR3 extends over 16 amino acids. CDR1 and CDR2 (germline): SGHRS, YFSETQ. V shed 5 bases, J shed 0 bases, and the junction held 1 base outside the gene matches. Sequenced by immunoSEQ multiplex PCR; TCRdb stores in-frame clones only, minus some. Among some 2,500,000 clones listed, about nine tenths were seen once. Healthy and HIV-negative, the adult donors had no recent acute infections or vaccinations. The genes are TRBV5-1 and TRBJ2-2, with 13 bases identical to TRBD2. Specimen: naive CD4+ T cells from PBMCs. The subset was: CD45RA+ positively selected. The clonotype comes from a man aged 18 to 29 in good health. Some clones in this sample may be carry-over from other donors' samples. The CDR3 DNA follows: TGCGCCAGCAGGGGACTAGCGGGGCCGAACACCGGGGAGCTGTTTTTT. Encoded protein: CASRGLAGPNTGELFF.